This T cell receptor (beta chain) was profiled in a study of CD8 T cells in Susac syndrome. With random hexamers, reverse transcription was performed on roughly 0.45 to 1 ug of RNA. A single record per CDR3 protein comes from TCRdb applying MiXCR to the immunoSEQ multiplex PCR reads. This table holds 140,000 to 150,000 distinct CDR3 sequences, approximately 94% found once. The study used healthy donors as controls matched for age and sex. The TEMRA cells underwent FACS enrichment, while the CD8+ and CD4+ T cells underwent negative isolation. CDR1 is DFQATT and CDR2 is SNEGSKA in the germline V gene (reference sequence). The CDR3 covers 20 residues. Regarding this clonotype: A read error may account for a junction end that differs from germline.

Specimen: CD4+ T cells from PBMCs. The gene calls are TRBV20-1 and TRBJ2-3; 14 bases line up with TRBD2. The receptor comes from a human donor in good health. Written as DNA, the CDR3 is TGCAGTACTAGAGCTCGTTCCGGGACTAGCGGGAGCAGGAACGCAGATACGCAGTATTTT. Protein sequence: CSTRARSGTSGSRNADTQYF.